This is a list of T cell receptor beta chains from one sample in a study of blood T cell repertoires in COVID-19. Using immunoSEQ multiplex PCR, the repertoire was profiled, and TCRdb retains in-frame clones only, with some absent. The data hold around 90,000 clones, with around four fifths observed a single time. The sample consisted of peripheral blood. The receptors were gathered from a human donor in a cohort sampled during active COVID-19. The CDR3 runs from the conserved cysteine through the conserved F or W. D genes are given only for firm matches. Some rows have no size entry. The others give once, few or many, or a class for an expanded clone.

j_gene	v_gene	abundance	d_gene	CDR3nt	CDR3aa
TRBJ1-1	TRBV5-1	NA	TRBD1	TGCGCCAGCAGTCGAAACCGGGACAGGGGTACTGAAGCTTTCTTT	CASSRNRDRGTEAFF
TRBJ2-5	TRBV7-2	NA	NA	TGTGCCAGCAGCTTAAACCGGGTTCGAGAGACCCAGTACTTC	CASSLNRVRETQYF
TRBJ1-2	TRBV4-1	NA	TRBD1	TGCGCCAGCAGCCAAGCCGGGACAGGGGGCGCCTATGGCTACACCTTC	CASSQAGTGGAYGYTF
TRBJ1-2	TRBV30	once	TRBD1	TGTGCCTGGAGTGTCCCGGACAGGAACTATGGCTACACCTTC	CAWSVPDRNYGYTF
TRBJ2-2	TRBV19	NA	TRBD2	TGTGCCAGTAGTTTTGTACTAGCGCCGCCGAGAGGGGAGCTGTTTTTT	CASSFVLAPPRGELFF
TRBJ2-1	TRBV7-2	NA	NA	TGTGCCAGCAGAACAGGGATGTTCGGGGCCGATGAGCAGTTCTTC	CASRTGMFGADEQFF
TRBJ1-5	TRBV9	few	NA	TGTGCCAGCAGCTTAATGGGGGCTCAGCCCCAGCATTTT	CASSLMGAQPQHF
TRBJ2-1	TRBV3-1/TRBV3-2	NA	TRBD1	TGTGCCAGCAGCCAAGCAGGGGGCCCTTACAATGAGCAGTTCTTC	CASSQAGGPYNEQFF
TRBJ2-7	TRBV5-6	NA	TRBD2	TGTGCCAGCAGCCCAGAACCGGGACTAGCGGGGAGCTCCTACGAGCAGTACTTC	CASSPEPGLAGSSYEQYF
TRBJ2-7	TRBV19	few	TRBD1	TGTGCCAGTAGTATCGGACAGGGGGACCACGAGCAGTACTTC	CASSIGQGDHEQYF
TRBJ2-1	TRBV6-5	NA	NA	TGTGCCAGCAGTTATTGGCTTAGGGGGAGGGGTGAGCAGTTCTTC	CASSYWLRGRGEQFF
TRBJ2-2	TRBV18	NA	NA	TGTGCCAGCTCACTGAGACAGTCGAACACCGGGGAGCTGTTTTTT	CASSLRQSNTGELFF
TRBJ2-2	TRBV3-1/TRBV3-2	NA	NA	TGTGCCAGCAGACGTAGCCGAACCGGGGAGCTGTTTTTT	CASRRSRTGELFF
TRBJ2-5	TRBV6-6	NA	NA	TGTGCCAGCAGTTATGGGGGCGCAGGGACCCAGTACTTC	CASSYGGAGTQYF
TRBJ1-1	TRBV19	NA	TRBD1	TGTGCCAGTAGTATGACAGGGGTGAACACTGAAGCTTTCTTT	CASSMTGVNTEAFF
TRBJ2-3	TRBV7-2	NA	TRBD2	TGTGCCAGCAGCTTCTGGCGGGGGGCCACAACAGATACGCAGTATTTT	CASSFWRGATTDTQYF
TRBJ1-1	TRBV11-3	once	NA	TGTGCCAGCAGCTTAGGCGGGAACACTGAAGCTTTCTTT	CASSLGGNTEAFF
TRBJ1-1	TRBV3-1/TRBV3-2	NA	TRBD1	TGTGCCAGCAGCCGTGGGACAGAGAACACTGAAGCTTTCTTT	CASSRGTENTEAFF
TRBJ2-1	TRBV30	NA	TRBD2	TGTGCCTGGAGTGTACGGGGTCTAGCGGGGGGCCGAAGCTCCTACAATGAGCAGTTCTTC	CAWSVRGLAGGRSSYNEQFF
TRBJ2-1	TRBV4-1	NA	TRBD1	TGCGCCAGCAGCCCAGGTCGGGACAGGGGACGCAATGAGCAGTTCTTC	CASSPGRDRGRNEQFF
TRBJ1-6	TRBV5-1	few	NA	TGCGCCAGCAGTGAGGGGTCAGGGGCTGTGTCACCCCTCCACTTT	CASSEGSGAVSPLHF
TRBJ2-1	TRBV3-1/TRBV3-2	NA	TRBD1	TGTGCCAGCAGCCAAGGACAGGGGAAGACCAATGAGCAGTTCTTC	CASSQGQGKTNEQFF
TRBJ2-4	TRBV30	once	TRBD1	TGTGCCTGGAGAGGGGACAGGAGAAACATTCAGTACTTC	CAWRGDRRNIQYF
TRBJ2-2	TRBV7-2	NA	TRBD2	TGTGCCAGCAGCTTAGCAGGCGGGGGGGCCTCCGGGGAGCTGTTTTTT	CASSLAGGGASGELFF
TRBJ1-3	TRBV15	NA	NA	TGTGCCACCAGCAGACCTCGCCTGAGCCTCTCTGGAAACACCATATATTTT	CATSRPRLSLSGNTIYF
TRBJ1-2	TRBV5-1	once	NA	TGCGCCAGCAGCTTGGGGCCAACAGGGAACTATGGCTACACCTTC	CASSLGPTGNYGYTF
TRBJ2-7	TRBV24-1	NA	NA	TGTGCCACCAGTGCGCAGGGAACCACCAACGAGCAGTACTTC	CATSAQGTTNEQYF
TRBJ1-5	TRBV19	NA	NA	TGTGCCAGTAGTATGGGTTTTGGCGGGACTCGCAATCAGCCCCAGCATTTT	CASSMGFGGTRNQPQHF
TRBJ1-2	TRBV6-5	NA	TRBD1	TGTGCCAGCAGCCGCCGACAGGGTGGCTACACCTTC	CASSRRQGGYTF